These 22 T cell receptor beta chains share one sample of origin, sequenced in a study of control samples from healthy donors and cancer patients. Assay used: immunoSEQ multiplex PCR; TCRdb lists only in-frame clones, some missing. The sample shows around 53,000 clones, 87% of them seen only once. The material sequenced was PBMCs. Receptor source: a man in his sixties with head and neck cancer.

The J gene is TRBJ2-1, the V gene TRBV13, with TRBD2 identical over 11 bases. CDR1 is PRHDT, CDR2 FYEKMQ, per germline (reference sequence). V trimming: 2 bases; J trimming: 2 bases; junction bases outside the gene matches: 17. CDR3 length: 21 amino acids. The CDR3 sequence: CASSLRFGLAGGPDTYNEQFF. CDR3 DNA: TGTGCCAGCAGCTTACGGTTTGGGCTAGCGGGGGGTCCAGATACCTACAATGAGCAGTTCTTC. The complete variable domain, with remaining parts taken from reference TRBV13 and TRBJ2-1, reads AAGVIQSPRHLIKEKRETATLKCYPIPRHDTVYWYQQGPGQDPQFLISFYEKMQSDKGSIPDRFSAQQFSDYHSELNMSSLELGDSALYFCASSLRFGLAGGPDTYNEQFFGPGTRLTVL.

On this clone: The sample carries other DNA sequences with the same CDR3. The chain combines TRBV19 with TRBJ1-5; D unclear. CDR1 LNHDA and CDR2 SQIVND come from the germline V gene (reference sequence). The CDR3 is made up of 12 amino acids. V was clipped by 5 bases and J by 1 base, with 3 bases between them. The CDR3 is CASSGSNQPQHF. CDR3 nucleotide sequence: TGTGCCAGTAGTGGAAGCAATCAGCCCCAGCATTTT.

The chain links TRBV6-5 to TRBJ1-5; 7 nucleotides match TRBD1. The CDR3 totals 15 residues. Per the germline V gene, CDR1 is MNHEY and CDR2 is SVGAGI. Germline trimming cut 4 bases from V and 4 bases from J; bases unmatched to any gene: 7. CDR3 protein: CASSSPGGVNQPQHF. In nucleotides, the CDR3 is TGTGCCAGCAGTTCCCCAGGGGGGGTTAATCAGCCCCAGCATTTT.

This chain uses TRBV4-2 with TRBJ1-1, with D perhaps matching TRBD1 (6 bases). Germline CDR1 is LGHNA and CDR2 is YNFKEQ. The V gene lost 0 bases and the J gene lost 8 bases, with 16 bases spanning the gap. CDR3 size: 15 residues. The CDR3 spells CASSQDLSRTAEAFF. The DNA of the CDR3 is TGTGCCAGCAGCCAAGATTTGTCTCGGACAGCAGAAGCTTTCTTT.

This clone was seen only once. This chain connects TRBV5-5 to TRBJ1-4, with D hard to call. Between the trimmed V and J ends, which lost 2 bases and 4 bases, there was a span of 9 bases. Germline V gene data show CDR1 as SGHKS and CDR2 as YYEKEE (reference sequence). CDR3 size: 14 residues. The CDR3 DNA is TGTGCCAGCAGCTTCGGCGCTAATAATGAAAAACTGTTTTTT. It specifies CASSFGANNEKLFF.

The V and J genes are TRBV20-1 and TRBJ1-5, with unresolved D. The V end was cut by 3 bases, the J end by 3 bases, with 9 bases between. Germline values: CDR1 DFQATT, CDR2 SNEGSKA (reference sequence). The CDR3 totals 13 residues. CDR3 amino acids: CSASPTSNQPQHF. The CDR3 region has the DNA TGCAGTGCTAGTCCCACCTCCAATCAGCCCCAGCATTTT.

This chain joins TRBV19 and TRBJ2-3, with unresolved D. Looked up from germline, CDR1 is LNHDA and CDR2 is SQIVND (reference sequence). Trimming cost V 1 base and J 2 bases, with 13 bases left between them. There are 16 residues in the CDR3. This chain's CDR3 is CASSIGGSPHTDTQYF. The CDR3 coding sequence is TGTGCCAGTAGTATAGGCGGCAGCCCCCACACAGATACGCAGTATTTT. The variable domain in full, completed from reference TRBV19 and TRBJ2-3, reads DGGITQSPKYLFRKEGQNVTLSCEQNLNHDAMYWYRQDPGQGLRLIYYSQIVNDFQKGDIAEGYSVSREKKESFPLTVTSAQKNPTAFYLCASSIGGSPHTDTQYFGPGTRLTVL.

This clone was seen a few times. The V call is TRBV19, the J call TRBJ2-1; the match to TRBD2 covers 11 bases. V dropped 0 bases and J dropped 6; count of bases not matched to a gene: 7. CDR1 and CDR2 (germline): LNHDA, SQIVND (reference sequence). The CDR3 is made up of 17 amino acids. The DNA for the CDR3 is TGTGCCAGTAGTATAGATTATGGGACTAGCGGAATCAATGAGCAGTTCTTC. Protein sequence: CASSIDYGTSGINEQFF.

For the CDR3, the DNA is TGTGCCAGCTCACCCGATCAGGGGGCTGATGAAAAACTGTTTTTT. Protein: CASSPDQGADEKLFF. The rearrangement uses TRBV18 and TRBJ1-4; 8 nucleotides align to TRBD1. This CDR3 spans 15 amino acids. Germline V gives CDR1 KGHSH, CDR2 LQKENI. V lost 3 bases to trimming and J lost 6 bases; unmatched junction nucleotides: 6.

This clone was counted between two and nine times. The chain couples TRBV7-6 to TRBJ2-5; 10 bases line up with TRBD2. CDR1 is SGHVS, CDR2 FNYEAQ, per germline. The length of the CDR3 is 18 residues. Unmatched junction bases numbered 8, after V lost 0 bases and J lost 1 base. The CDR3, as DNA: TGTGCCAGCAGCTTAGCTCTCGTGGCTAGCGGGAGCCAAGAGACCCAGTACTTC. Amino acids: CASSLALVASGSQETQYF.

The chain employs TRBV28 and TRBJ2-3, with 7 bases identical to TRBD1. From germline, CDR1 is MDHEN and CDR2 SYDVKM. The CDR3 is made up of 13 amino acids. With V trimmed by 10 bases and J by 4 bases, 8 bases remained unmatched. The DNA for the CDR3 is TGTGCCACGAGACAGGGAGCGGCAGATACGCAGTATTTT. It is translated as CATRQGAADTQYF. Variable domain in full (rest from reference TRBV28 and TRBJ2-3): DVKVTQSSRYLVKRTGEKVFLECVQDMDHENMFWYRQDPGLGLRLIYFSYDVKMKEKGDIPEGYSVSREKKERFSLILESASTNQTSMYLCATRQGAADTQYFGPGTRLTVL.

This chain joins TRBV7-8 and TRBJ1-2; D gene uncertain. Looked up from germline, CDR1 is SGHVS and CDR2 is FQNEAQ. The CDR3 covers 17 residues. The ends were cut back, 5 bases at V and 0 bases at J, with 19 bases in the middle. The DNA for the CDR3 is TGTGCCAGCAGCAACAACGACCCGACAATCCCTAACTATGGCTACACCTTC. This translates into CASSNNDPTIPNYGYTF.

This clone was observed a single time. The chain recombines TRBV12-3 or TRBV12-4 with TRBJ1-1; D gene uncertain. Trimming cost V 5 bases and J 3 bases, with 7 bases left between them. The length of the CDR3 is 12 residues. CDR3: CASSNSYTEAFF. CDR3 nucleotide sequence: TGTGCCAGCAGTAACAGTTACACTGAAGCTTTCTTT.

This sequence joins TRBV3-1 (or the pseudogene TRBV3-2) and TRBJ1-2, with D hard to call. Germline CDR1 is LGHDT and CDR2 is YNNKEL (reference sequence). Trimming left V 1 base short and J 8 bases short, with 26 bases between. CDR3 size: 18 residues. CDR3 sequence: CASSQARRQRRFGGGYTF. DNA of the CDR3: TGTGCCAGCAGCCAAGCGCGCAGGCAAAGACGCTTCGGAGGGGGCTACACCTTC.

The J gene is TRBJ1-2, the V gene TRBV6-5; D ambiguous. The CDR3 has 14 amino acids. Germline CDR1 and CDR2: MNHEY and SVGAGI. V was clipped by 2 bases and J by 4 bases, with 11 bases between them. The CDR3 is CASSYGVSGYGYTF. In DNA form, the CDR3 reads TGTGCCAGCAGTTACGGTGTCTCGGGCTATGGCTACACCTTC.

The chain links TRBV6-5 to TRBJ2-1, with D tentatively TRBD1 (5 bases). This CDR3 has 13 amino acids. Between the trimmed V and J ends, which lost 10 bases and 7 bases, there was a span of 17 bases. Germline V gene data show CDR1 as MNHEY and CDR2 as SVGAGI. CDR3 amino acids: CATSVLAGNEQFF. The CDR3 DNA follows: TGTGCCACCTCAGTACTCGCAGGGAATGAGCAGTTCTTC.

This chain joins TRBV5-6 and TRBJ1-2; D ambiguous. The CDR3 sequence is 15 residues long. The germline gives CDR1 SGHDT, CDR2 YYEEEE. V shed 4 bases and J shed 4 bases, with 17 bases lying between them. CDR3 loop: CASSPGREGGYGYTF. CDR3 sequence (DNA): TGTGCCAGCAGCCCCGGGCGGGAAGGTGGCTATGGCTACACCTTC.

The chain employs TRBV7-8 and TRBJ2-1; D call uncertain. The CDR3 spans 15 residues. Per germline, CDR1 SGHVS and CDR2 FQNEAQ. V lost 1 base, J lost 12 bases, and 19 bases lay in between. For the CDR3, the DNA is TGTGCCAGCAGCTTAGGGCAGATCGTCCCTTCTTGGCAGTTCTTC. It translates to CASSLGQIVPSWQFF.

This chain uses TRBV18 with TRBJ1-5, with a tentative D call TRBD1 (5 bases). The CDR3 extends over 15 amino acids. V was trimmed by 2 bases and J by 5 bases, leaving 13 bases between them. CDR1 and CDR2 (germline): KGHSH, LQKENI. This chain's CDR3 is CASSPTGTGDQPQHF. The CDR3 bases are TGTGCCAGCTCACCAACGGGGACGGGGGATCAGCCCCAGCATTTT.

The gene calls are TRBV7-2 and TRBJ2-3, with 8 bases lining up with TRBD2. The CDR3 is 19 amino acids. Per the germline V gene, CDR1 is SGHTA and CDR2 is FQGNSA. V was pared by 5 bases and J by 2 bases, with 18 bases of the junction left unmatched. In DNA, the CDR3 is TGTGCCAGCAGCACGCCGAGCGGGAGAGGGAGCGGGTACACAGATACGCAGTATTTT. This translates into CASSTPSGRGSGYTDTQYF. Filled out from reference TRBV7-2 and TRBJ2-3, the complete variable domain reads GAGVSQSPSNKVTEKGKDVELRCDPISGHTALYWYRQSLGQGLEFLIYFQGNSAPDKSGLPSDRFSAERTGGSVSTLTIQRTQQEDSAVYLCASSTPSGRGSGYTDTQYFGPGTRLTVL.

The genes are TRBV18 and TRBJ2-6; 8 positions match TRBD1. This CDR3 is 19 amino acids long. In germline, CDR1 is KGHSH, CDR2 LQKENI. V dropped 3 bases and J dropped 0; count of bases not matched to a gene: 10. The DNA of the CDR3 is TGTGCCAGCTCACCGGGACTCAGGGGGCTAAACTCTGGGGCCAACGTCCTGACTTTC. This sequence encodes CASSPGLRGLNSGANVLTF.

The V call is TRBV6-5, the J call TRBJ1-2; 7 bases map to TRBD1. Trimming took 6 bases from V and 0 from J; bases not matched to a gene: 7. CDR3 length: 15 amino acids. The germline gives CDR1 MNHEY, CDR2 SVGAGI. The chain's CDR3 is CASSETGFTNYGYTF. The CDR3 nucleotides read TGTGCCAGCAGCGAGACAGGGTTTACTAACTATGGCTACACCTTC.